This T cell receptor beta chain was documented in a study of T cells after yellow fever vaccination. MiXCR was run by TCRdb on the 5' RACE reads, yielding one entry per CDR3 protein. The data show almost 600,000 distinct CDR3 sequences, around an eighth seen once. This clonotype was counted between two and nine times. The V gene end was trimmed by 0 bases and the J gene end by 3 bases; junction bases not matched to a gene: 4. Germline values: CDR1 DFQATT, CDR2 SNEGSKA (reference sequence). This CDR3 region has 15 residues. Here the sequenced sample was PBMCs, taken on the day of the yellow fever booster vaccination. The source is a man between 25 and 39 years old who received the YFV17D yellow fever vaccine. The chain links TRBV20-1 to TRBJ2-5, with 10 bases identical to TRBD2. The DNA of the CDR3 is TGCAGTGCTAGAGACATTAGCGGGAGGAAAGAGACCCAGTACTTC. This gives the protein CSARDISGRKETQYF.